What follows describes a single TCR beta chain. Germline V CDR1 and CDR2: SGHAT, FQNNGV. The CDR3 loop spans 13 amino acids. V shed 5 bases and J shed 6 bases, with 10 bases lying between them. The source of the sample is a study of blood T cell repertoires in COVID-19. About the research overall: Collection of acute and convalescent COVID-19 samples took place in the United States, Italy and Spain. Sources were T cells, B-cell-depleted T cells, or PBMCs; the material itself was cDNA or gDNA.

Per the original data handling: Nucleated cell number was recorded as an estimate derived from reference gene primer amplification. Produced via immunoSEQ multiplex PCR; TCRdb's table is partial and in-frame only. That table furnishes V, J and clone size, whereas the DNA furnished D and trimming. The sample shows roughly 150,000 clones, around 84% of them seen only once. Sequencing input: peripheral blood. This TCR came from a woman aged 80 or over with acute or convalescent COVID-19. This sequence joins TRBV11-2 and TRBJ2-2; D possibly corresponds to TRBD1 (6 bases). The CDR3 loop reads CASSPTGPGELFF. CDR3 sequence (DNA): TGTGCCAGCAGCCCCACAGGGCCCGGGGAGCTGTTTTTT. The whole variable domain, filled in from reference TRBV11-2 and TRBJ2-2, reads EAGVAQSPRYKIIEKRQSVAFWCNPISGHATLYWYQQILGQGPKLLIQFQNNGVVDDSQLPKDRFSAERLKGVDSTLKIQPAKLEDSAVYLCASSPTGPGELFFGEGSRLTVL.